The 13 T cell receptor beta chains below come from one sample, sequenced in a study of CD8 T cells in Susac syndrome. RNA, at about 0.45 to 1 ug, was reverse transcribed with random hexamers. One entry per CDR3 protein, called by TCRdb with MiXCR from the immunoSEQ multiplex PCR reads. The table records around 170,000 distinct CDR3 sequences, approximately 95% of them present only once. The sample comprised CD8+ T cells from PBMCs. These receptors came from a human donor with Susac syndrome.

The CDR3 DNA follows: TGTGCCAGCAGCTTAAGCGGGGGGGCCCCAGAGACCCAGTACTTC. This gives the protein CASSLSGGAPETQYF. This rearrangement joins TRBV7-3 to TRBJ2-5; TRBD2 matches 9 bases. CDR1 SGHTA and CDR2 FQGTGA come from the germline V gene. Trimming removed 1 base from V and 4 bases from J; junction bases left unmatched: 4. The CDR3 consists of 15 residues. Looking up the rest from reference TRBV7-3 and TRBJ2-5 gives the full variable domain: GAGVSQTPSNKVTEKGKYVELRCDPISGHTALYWYRQSLGQGPEFLIYFQGTGAADDSGLPNDRFFAVRPEGSVSTLKIQRTERGDSAVYLCASSLSGGAPETQYFGPGTRLLVL.

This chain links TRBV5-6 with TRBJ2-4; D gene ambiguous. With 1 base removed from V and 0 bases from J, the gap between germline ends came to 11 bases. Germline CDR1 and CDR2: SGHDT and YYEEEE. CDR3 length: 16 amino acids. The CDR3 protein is CASSLQGDLAKNIQYF. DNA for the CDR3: TGTGCCAGCAGCTTGCAAGGAGACCTAGCCAAAAACATTCAGTACTTC.

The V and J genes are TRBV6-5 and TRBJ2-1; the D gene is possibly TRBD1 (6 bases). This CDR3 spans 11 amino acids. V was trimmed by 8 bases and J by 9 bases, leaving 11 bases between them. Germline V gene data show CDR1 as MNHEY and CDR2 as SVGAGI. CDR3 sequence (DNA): TGTGCCAGCGGGACATCTGCTGAGCAGTTCTTC. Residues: CASGTSAEQFF.

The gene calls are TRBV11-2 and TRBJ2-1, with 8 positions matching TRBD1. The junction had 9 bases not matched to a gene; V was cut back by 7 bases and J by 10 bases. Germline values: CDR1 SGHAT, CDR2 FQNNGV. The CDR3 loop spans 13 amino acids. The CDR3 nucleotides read TGTGCCAGCACCCGGACAGGGAGGAAGGAGCAGTTCTTC. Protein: CASTRTGRKEQFF.

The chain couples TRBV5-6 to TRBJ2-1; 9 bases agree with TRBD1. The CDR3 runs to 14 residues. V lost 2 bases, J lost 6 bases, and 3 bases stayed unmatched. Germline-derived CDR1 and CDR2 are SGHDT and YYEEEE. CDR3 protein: CASSFGTGLNEQFF. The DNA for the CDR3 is TGTGCCAGCAGCTTCGGGACAGGGCTCAATGAGCAGTTCTTC.

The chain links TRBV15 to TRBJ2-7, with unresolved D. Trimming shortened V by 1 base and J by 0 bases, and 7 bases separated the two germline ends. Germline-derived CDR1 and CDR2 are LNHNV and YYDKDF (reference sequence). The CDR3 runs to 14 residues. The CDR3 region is CATSRVSDSYEQYF. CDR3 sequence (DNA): TGTGCCACCAGCAGAGTTTCTGACTCCTACGAGCAGTACTTC.

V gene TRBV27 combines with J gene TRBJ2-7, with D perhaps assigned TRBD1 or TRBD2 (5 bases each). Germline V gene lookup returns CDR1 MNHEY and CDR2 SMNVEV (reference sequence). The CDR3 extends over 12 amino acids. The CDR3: CATRGGGYEQYF. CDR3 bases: TGTGCTACACGGGGCGGCGGCTACGAGCAGTACTTC.

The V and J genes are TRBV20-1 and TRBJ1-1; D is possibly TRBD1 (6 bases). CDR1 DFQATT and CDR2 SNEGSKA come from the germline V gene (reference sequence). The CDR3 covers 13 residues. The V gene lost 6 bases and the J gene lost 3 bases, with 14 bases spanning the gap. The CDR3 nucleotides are TGCAGTGCCTACGGGGGCGCGGACACTGAAGCTTTCTTT. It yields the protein CSAYGGADTEAFF.

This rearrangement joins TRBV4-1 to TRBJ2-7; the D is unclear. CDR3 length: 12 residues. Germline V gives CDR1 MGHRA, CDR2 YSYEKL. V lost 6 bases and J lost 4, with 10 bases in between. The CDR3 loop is CASSLHGYEQYF. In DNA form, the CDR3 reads TGCGCCAGCAGTCTACATGGATACGAGCAGTACTTC.

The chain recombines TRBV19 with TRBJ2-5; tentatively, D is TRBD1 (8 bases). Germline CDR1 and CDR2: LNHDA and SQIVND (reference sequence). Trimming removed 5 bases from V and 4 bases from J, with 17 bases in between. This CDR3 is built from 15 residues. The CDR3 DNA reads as TGTGCCAGTAGTGCCTCCAGCGGGACAGGAGAGACCCAGTACTTC. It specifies CASSASSGTGETQYF.

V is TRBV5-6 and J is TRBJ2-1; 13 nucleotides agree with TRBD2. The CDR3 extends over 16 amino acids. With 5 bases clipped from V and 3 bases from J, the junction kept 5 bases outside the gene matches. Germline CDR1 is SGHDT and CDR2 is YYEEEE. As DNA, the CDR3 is TGTGCCAGCAGGGACGGACTAGCGGGAGACTACAATGAGCAGTTCTTC. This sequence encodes CASRDGLAGDYNEQFF.

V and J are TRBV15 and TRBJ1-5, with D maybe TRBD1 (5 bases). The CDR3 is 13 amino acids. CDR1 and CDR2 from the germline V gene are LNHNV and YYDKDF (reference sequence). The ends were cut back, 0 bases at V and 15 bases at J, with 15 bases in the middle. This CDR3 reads CATSREGKGPGHF. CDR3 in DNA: TGTGCCACCAGCAGAGAAGGAAAGGGGCCGGGGCATTTT.

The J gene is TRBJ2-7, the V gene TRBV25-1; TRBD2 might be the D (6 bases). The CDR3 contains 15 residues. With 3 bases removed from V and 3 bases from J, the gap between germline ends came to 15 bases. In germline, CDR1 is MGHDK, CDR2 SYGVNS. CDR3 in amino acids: CASSDSGTVFYEQYF. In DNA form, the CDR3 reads TGTGCCAGCAGTGACTCCGGGACTGTTTTCTACGAGCAGTACTTC.